The T cell receptor (beta chain) under discussion was sequenced for a study of T cells expressing NK-cell markers. Study-wide background: Investigators obtained TCR beta repertoires from sorted CD3+CD56+NKG2C+, CD3+CD56+NKG2C- and CD3+CD56-NKG2C+ T cells.

Whole-study findings and limits: In a few donors, dominant clonotypes made up roughly 28.3-65% of CD3+CD56-NKG2C+ cells.

As concerns this clonotype: Antigen specificity is unknown.

CDR1 and CDR2 (germline): SGHRS, YFSETQ. The CDR3 covers 16 residues. cDNA encoding TCR beta was synthesized via 5'RACE template switching incorporating UMIs. TCRdb re-analyzed the 5' RACE reads; it lists each CDR3 protein once, without DNA. Its table lists 400,000 or so distinct CDR3 sequences. V is TRBV5-1 and J is TRBJ2-3; TCRdb gives TRBD1 as the D gene, but with no DNA this cannot be confirmed. Sequencing used blood T cells: a sorted CD56 or NKG2C T cell subset, CD4+ or CD8+ T cells, or bulk PBMC T cells (not recorded which). The sequence was obtained from a woman aged 45-65 years in good health. This chain's CDR3 is CASMFGTGLGTDTQYF.